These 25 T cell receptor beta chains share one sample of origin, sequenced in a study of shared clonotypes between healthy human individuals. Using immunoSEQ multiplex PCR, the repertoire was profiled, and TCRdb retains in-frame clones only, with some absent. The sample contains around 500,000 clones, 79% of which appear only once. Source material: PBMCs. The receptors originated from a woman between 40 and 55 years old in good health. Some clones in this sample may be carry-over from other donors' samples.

CDR3 bases: TGTGCCAGCAGTTTCGAGGGCACCGGGGAGCTGTTTTTT. Its protein product is CASSFEGTGELFF. V and J are TRBV27 and TRBJ2-2, with D perhaps matching TRBD2 (5 bases). The CDR3 has 13 amino acids. V gave up 3 bases and J gave up 4 bases, with 6 bases separating them. Germline lookup yields CDR1 MNHEY and CDR2 SMNVEV (reference sequence).

The CDR3 protein is CASRRRLSYNEQFF. The DNA of the CDR3 is TGTGCCAGCAGGCGGAGGCTCTCCTACAATGAGCAGTTCTTC. The chain links TRBV2 to TRBJ2-1, with D perhaps matching TRBD2 (5 bases). CDR3 size: 14 residues. Per the germline V gene, CDR1 is SNHLY and CDR2 is FYNNEI. With 6 bases removed from V and 0 bases from J, the gap between germline ends came to 9 bases.

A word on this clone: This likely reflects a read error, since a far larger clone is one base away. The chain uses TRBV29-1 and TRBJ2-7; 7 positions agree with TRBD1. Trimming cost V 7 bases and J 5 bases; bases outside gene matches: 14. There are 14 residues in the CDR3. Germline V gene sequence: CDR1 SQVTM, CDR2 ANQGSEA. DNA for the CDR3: TGCAGCGCCCCGAGGGGGACAGCCTTGGACGAGCAGTACTTC. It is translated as CSAPRGTALDEQYF.

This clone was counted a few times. CDR3 coding DNA: TGTGCCTGGAGGGACCGGGACAGGAACACTGAAGCTTTCTTT. Protein product: CAWRDRDRNTEAFF. The chain couples TRBV30 to TRBJ1-1, with 7 bases fitting TRBD1. Germline CDR1 and CDR2: GTSNPN and SVGIG (reference sequence). This CDR3 region has 14 residues. The J segment lost 1 base and the V segment lost 3 bases, leaving 5 bases of the junction unmatched.

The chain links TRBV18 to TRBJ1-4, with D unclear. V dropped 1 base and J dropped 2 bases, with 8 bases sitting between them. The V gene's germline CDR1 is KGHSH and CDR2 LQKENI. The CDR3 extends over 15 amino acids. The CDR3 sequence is CASSPLGGTNEKLFF. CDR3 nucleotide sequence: TGTGCCAGCTCACCACTAGGTGGGACTAATGAAAAACTGTTTTTT.

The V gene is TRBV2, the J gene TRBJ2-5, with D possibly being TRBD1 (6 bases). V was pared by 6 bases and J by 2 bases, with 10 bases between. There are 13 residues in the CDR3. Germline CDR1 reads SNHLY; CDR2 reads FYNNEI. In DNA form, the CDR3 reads TGTGCCAGCAGGGTACAGGGTCAAGAGACCCAGTACTTC. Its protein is CASRVQGQETQYF.

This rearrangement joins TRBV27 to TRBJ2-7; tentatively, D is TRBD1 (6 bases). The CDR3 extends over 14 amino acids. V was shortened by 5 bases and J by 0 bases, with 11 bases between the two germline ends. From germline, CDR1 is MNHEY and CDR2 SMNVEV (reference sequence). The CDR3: CASSPRQVSYEQYF. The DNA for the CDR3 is TGTGCCAGCAGTCCCCGACAGGTCTCCTACGAGCAGTACTTC.

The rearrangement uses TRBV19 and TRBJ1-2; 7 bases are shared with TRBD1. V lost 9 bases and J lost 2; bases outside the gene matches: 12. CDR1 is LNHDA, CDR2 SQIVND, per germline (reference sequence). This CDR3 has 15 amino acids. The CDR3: CASLNRDSLNYGYTF. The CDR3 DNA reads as TGTGCCAGCCTAAACCGGGACAGCCTCAACTATGGCTACACCTTC.

The CDR3 here is CASSERTGQETQYF. The CDR3 DNA is TGTGCCAGCAGTGAGAGGACAGGACAAGAGACCCAGTACTTC. The J gene is TRBJ2-5, the V gene TRBV2, with 7 bases that match TRBD1. V lost 3 bases and J lost 2; bases outside the gene matches: 3. Germline CDR1 reads SNHLY; CDR2 reads FYNNEI. This CDR3 region has 14 residues.

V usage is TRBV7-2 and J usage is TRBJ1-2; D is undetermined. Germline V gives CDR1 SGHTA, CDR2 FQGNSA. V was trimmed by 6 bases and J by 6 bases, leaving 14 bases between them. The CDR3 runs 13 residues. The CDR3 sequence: CASSRRGGNGYTF. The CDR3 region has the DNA TGTGCCAGCAGTAGGCGGGGAGGAAATGGCTACACCTTC.

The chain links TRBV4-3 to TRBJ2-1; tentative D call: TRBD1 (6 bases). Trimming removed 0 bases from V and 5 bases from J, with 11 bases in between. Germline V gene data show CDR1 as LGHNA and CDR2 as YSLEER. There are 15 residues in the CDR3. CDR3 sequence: CASSQDIQGHNEQFF. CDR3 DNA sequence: TGCGCCAGCAGCCAAGATATACAGGGCCACAATGAGCAGTTCTTC.

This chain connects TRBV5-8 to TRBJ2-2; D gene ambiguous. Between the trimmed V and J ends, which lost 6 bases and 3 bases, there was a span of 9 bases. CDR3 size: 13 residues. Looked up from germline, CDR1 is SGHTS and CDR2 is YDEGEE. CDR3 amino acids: CASNAVYTGELFF. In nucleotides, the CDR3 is TGTGCCAGCAACGCGGTGTACACCGGGGAGCTGTTTTTT. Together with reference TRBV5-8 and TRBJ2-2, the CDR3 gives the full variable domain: EAGVTQSPTHLIKTRGQQATLRCSPISGHTSVYWYQQALGLGLQFLLWYDEGEERNRGNFPPRFSGRQFPNYSSELNVNALELEDSALYLCASNAVYTGELFFGEGSRLTVL.

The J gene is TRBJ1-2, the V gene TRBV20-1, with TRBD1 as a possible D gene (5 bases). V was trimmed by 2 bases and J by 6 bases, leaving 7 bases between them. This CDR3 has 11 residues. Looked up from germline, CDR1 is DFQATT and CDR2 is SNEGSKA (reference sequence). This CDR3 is CSARKGDGYTF. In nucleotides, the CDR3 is TGCAGTGCTAGAAAAGGGGATGGCTACACCTTC.

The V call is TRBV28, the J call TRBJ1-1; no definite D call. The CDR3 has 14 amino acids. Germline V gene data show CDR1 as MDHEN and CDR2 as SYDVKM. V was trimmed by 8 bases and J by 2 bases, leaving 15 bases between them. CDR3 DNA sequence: TGTGCCAGCCTAGGGCAGACCCCAAACACTGAAGCTTTCTTT. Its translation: CASLGQTPNTEAFF.

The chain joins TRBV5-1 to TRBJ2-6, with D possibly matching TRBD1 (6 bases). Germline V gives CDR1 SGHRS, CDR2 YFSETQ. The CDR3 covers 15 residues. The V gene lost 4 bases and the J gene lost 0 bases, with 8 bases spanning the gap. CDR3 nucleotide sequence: TGCGCCAGCAGCCCGGACAGCTCTGGGGCCAACGTCCTGACTTTC. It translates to CASSPDSSGANVLTF.

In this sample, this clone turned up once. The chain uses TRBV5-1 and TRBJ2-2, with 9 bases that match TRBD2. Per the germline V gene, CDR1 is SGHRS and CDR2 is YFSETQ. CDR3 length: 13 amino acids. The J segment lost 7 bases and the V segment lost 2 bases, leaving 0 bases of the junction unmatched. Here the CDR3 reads CASSFSGSGELFF. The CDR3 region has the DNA TGCGCCAGCAGCTTTAGCGGGAGCGGGGAGCTGTTTTTT.

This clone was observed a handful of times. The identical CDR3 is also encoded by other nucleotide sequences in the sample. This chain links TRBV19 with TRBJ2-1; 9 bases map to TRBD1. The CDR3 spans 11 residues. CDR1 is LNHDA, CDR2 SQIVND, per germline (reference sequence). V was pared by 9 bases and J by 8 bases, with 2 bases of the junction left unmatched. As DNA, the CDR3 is TGTGCCAGCGACAGGGGGTATGAGCAGTTCTTC. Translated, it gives CASDRGYEQFF.

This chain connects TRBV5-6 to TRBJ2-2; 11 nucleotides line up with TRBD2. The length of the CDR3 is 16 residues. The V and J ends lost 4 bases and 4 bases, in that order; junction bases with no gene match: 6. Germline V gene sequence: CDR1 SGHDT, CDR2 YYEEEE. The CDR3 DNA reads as TGTGCCAGCAGCAAACTAGCGGGAGTAGGCACCGGGGAGCTGTTTTTT. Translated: CASSKLAGVGTGELFF.

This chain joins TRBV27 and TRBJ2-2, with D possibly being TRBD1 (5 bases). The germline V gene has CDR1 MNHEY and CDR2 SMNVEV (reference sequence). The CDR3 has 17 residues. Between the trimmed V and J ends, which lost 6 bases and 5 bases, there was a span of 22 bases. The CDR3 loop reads CASSPRVPRTRTGELFF. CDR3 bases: TGTGCCAGCAGCCCCAGGGTCCCCCGCACGAGGACCGGGGAGCTGTTTTTT.

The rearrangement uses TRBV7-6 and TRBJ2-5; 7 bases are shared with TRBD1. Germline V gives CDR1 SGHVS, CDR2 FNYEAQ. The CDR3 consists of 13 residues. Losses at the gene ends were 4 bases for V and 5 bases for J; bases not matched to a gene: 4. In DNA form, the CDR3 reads TGTGCCAGCAGCTACAGGGGAAGGGAGACCCAGTACTTC. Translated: CASSYRGRETQYF.

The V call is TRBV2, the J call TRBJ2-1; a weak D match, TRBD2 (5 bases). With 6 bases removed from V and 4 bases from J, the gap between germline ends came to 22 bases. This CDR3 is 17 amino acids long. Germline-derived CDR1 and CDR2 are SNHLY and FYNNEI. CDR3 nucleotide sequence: TGTGCCAGCAGGAAACCTTTTAGCGAAAGCCCGTACAATGAGCAGTTCTTC. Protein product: CASRKPFSESPYNEQFF.

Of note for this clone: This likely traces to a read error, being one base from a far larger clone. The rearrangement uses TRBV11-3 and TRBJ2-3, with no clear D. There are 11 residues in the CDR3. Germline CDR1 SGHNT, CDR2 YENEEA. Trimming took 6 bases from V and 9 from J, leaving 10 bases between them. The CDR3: CASSSSQTQYF. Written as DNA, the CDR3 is TGTGCCAGCAGTTCCTCACAAACGCAGTATTTT.

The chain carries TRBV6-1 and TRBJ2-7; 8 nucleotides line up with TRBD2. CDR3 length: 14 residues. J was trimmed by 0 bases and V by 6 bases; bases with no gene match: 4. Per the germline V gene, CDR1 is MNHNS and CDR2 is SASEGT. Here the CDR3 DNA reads TGTGCCAGCAGGGCAGCGGGGGCCTCCTACGAGCAGTACTTC. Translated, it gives CASRAAGASYEQYF.

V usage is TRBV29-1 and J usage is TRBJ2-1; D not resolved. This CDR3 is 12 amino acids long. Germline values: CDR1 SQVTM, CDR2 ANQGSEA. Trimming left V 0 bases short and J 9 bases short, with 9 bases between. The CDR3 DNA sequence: TGCAGCGTTGAAGAGGTTGTTAGTGAGCAGTTCTTC. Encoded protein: CSVEEVVSEQFF.

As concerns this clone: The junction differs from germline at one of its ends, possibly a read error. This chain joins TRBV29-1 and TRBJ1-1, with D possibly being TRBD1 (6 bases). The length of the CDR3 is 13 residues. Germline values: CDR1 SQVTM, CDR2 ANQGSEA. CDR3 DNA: TGCAGCGTTGAGCTGGGTGGGGACACTGAAACTTTCTTT. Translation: CSVELGGDTETFF.